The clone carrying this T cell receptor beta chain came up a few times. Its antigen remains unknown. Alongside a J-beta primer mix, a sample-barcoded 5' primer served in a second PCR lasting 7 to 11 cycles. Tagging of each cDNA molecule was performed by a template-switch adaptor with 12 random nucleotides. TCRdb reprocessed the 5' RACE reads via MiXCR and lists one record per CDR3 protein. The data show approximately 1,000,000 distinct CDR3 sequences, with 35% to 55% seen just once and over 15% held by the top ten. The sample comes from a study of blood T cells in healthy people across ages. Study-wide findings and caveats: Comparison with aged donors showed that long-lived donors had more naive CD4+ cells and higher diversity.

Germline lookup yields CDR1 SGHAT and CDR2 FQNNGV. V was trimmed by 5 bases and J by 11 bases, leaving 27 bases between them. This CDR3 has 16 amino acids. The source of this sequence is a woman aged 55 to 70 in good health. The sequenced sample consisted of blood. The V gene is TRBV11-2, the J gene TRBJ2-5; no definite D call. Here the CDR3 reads CASSGEVRTAHNEQYF. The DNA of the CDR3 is TGTGCCAGCAGCGGAGAGGTTCGGACGGCCCACAATGAGCAGTACTTC.